This T cell receptor beta chain was obtained from a study of blood T cell repertoires in COVID-19. This CDR3 has 11 amino acids. From germline, CDR1 is SGHRS and CDR2 YFSETQ. V was pared by 3 bases and J by 2 bases, with 2 bases between. TCRdb's table, derived via immunoSEQ multiplex PCR, lists solely in-frame clones and lacks some. The sample contains nearly 110,000 clones, about 91% of which appear only once. The chain carries TRBV5-1 and TRBJ2-5; D remains unclear. Sequences were obtained from peripheral blood. This TCR came from a man aged 50 or older with active or convalescent COVID-19. In DNA form, the CDR3 reads TGCGCCAGCAGCTCGCAAGAGACCCAGTACTTC. Amino acids: CASSSQETQYF.